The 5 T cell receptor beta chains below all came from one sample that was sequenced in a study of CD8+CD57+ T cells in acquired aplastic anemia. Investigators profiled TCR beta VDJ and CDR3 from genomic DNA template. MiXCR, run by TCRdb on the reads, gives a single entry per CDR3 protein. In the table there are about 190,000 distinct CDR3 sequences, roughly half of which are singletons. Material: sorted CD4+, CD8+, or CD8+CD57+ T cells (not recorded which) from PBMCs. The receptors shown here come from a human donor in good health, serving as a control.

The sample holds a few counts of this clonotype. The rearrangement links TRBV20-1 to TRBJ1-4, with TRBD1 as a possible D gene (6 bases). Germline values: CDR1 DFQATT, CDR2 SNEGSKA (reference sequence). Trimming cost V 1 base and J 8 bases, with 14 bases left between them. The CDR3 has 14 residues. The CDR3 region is CSARGGGQGEKLFF. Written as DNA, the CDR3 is TGCAGTGCTAGAGGGGGGGGCCAAGGGGAAAAACTGTTTTTT.

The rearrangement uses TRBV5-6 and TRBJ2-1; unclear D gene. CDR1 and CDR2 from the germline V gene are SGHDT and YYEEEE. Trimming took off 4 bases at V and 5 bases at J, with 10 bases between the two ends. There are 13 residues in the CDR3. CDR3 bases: TGTGCCAGCAGCCCGGTGAGCCACAATGAGCAGTTCTTC. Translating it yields CASSPVSHNEQFF.

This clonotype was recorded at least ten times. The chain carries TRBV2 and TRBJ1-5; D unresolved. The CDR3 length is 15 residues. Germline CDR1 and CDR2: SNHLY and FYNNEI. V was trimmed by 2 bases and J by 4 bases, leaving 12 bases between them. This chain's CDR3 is CASSERAAANQPQHF. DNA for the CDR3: TGTGCCAGCAGTGAACGGGCGGCAGCTAATCAGCCCCAGCATTTT.

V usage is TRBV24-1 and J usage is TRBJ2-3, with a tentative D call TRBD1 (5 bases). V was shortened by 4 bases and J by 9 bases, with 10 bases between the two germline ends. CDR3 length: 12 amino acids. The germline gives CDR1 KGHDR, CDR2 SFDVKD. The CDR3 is CATSERWGTQYF. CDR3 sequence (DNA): TGTGCCACCAGTGAGAGGTGGGGCACGCAGTATTTT.

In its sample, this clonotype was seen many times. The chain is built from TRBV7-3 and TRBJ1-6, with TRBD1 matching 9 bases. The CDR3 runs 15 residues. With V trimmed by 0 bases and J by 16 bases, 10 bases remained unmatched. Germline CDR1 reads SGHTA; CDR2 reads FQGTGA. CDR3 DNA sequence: TGTGCCAGCAGCTTAACCGGGACAGGGCAGTCCCTTCTCCACTTT. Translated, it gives CASSLTGTGQSLLHF.